This TCR beta chain was captured by sequencing in a study of blood T cell repertoires in COVID-19. Profiled with immunoSEQ multiplex PCR; TCRdb holds only in-frame clones, not every one. The sample consists of more than 50,000 clones, approximately 91% of them appearing once. The CDR3 sequence is 13 residues long. J was trimmed by 7 bases and V by 10 bases; bases with no gene match: 9. CDR1 MNHEY and CDR2 SVGAGI come from the germline V gene. The clonotype was recovered from a human donor in a cohort sampled during active COVID-19. J is TRBJ1-5 and V is TRBV6-5; 8 nucleotides align to TRBD1. The sequenced sample consisted of peripheral blood. The CDR3 spells CANPDRAVQPQHF. CDR3 DNA: TGTGCCAACCCGGACAGGGCGGTACAGCCCCAGCATTTT.